The rows below give T cell receptor beta chains drawn from one sample of a study of blood T cell repertoires in COVID-19. The data were produced by immunoSEQ multiplex PCR, yet TCRdb's version contains in-frame clones alone and is incomplete. Here the sample spans about 87,000 clones, roughly 76% being singletons. The sequencing input was peripheral blood. These receptors were taken from a woman of 80 years or more with active or convalescent COVID-19. The CDR3 runs from the conserved cysteine through the conserved F or W. Fields, in order: clone size, D gene, V gene, CDR3 protein. The D gene is left open where the match is weak. The listing skips clone size in some rows; elsewhere it reads once, few, many or a size class.

- | - | TRBV5-5 | CASSLDGSTAGNTIYF
- | - | TRBV3-1/TRBV3-2 | CASGAPNNPTGELFF
- | - | TRBV6-2/TRBV6-3 | CASSYSTRQNQWRERETQYF
- | - | TRBV7-9 | CAQEQQGANYGYTF
few | - | TRBV7-9 | CASSDRRQMNTEAFF
- | TRBD2 | TRBV7-2 | CASSPQGAGGKETQYF
- | - | TRBV5-1 | CASSFGGGASGRGAVF
- | - | TRBV28 | CASTSGGARHQPQHF
- | - | TRBV18 | CASSPLGSGHEQYF
- | TRBD1 | TRBV18 | CASSPGTGRDEQFF
once | TRBD1 | TRBV28 | CASSMNRGRLGNTEAFF
once | - | TRBV28 | CASSFRGNGANVLTF
- | - | TRBV19 | CASSMKTPYGYTF
- | TRBD1 | TRBV5-6 | CASSFRGTVVF
- | TRBD1 | TRBV24-1 | CATSDSGQGPLGTTNEKLFF
- | - | TRBV6-5 | CATRQNTEAFF
- | - | TRBV19 | CASTSSGTWNSPLHF
once | TRBD2 | TRBV5-8 | CASSWGLAGSYEQYF
- | - | TRBV19 | CASSIDLASGQFF
- | TRBD2 | TRBV29-1 | CSVVSPGFAGGSYEQYF
- | TRBD2 | TRBV30 | CAWSRGSHTQYF
- | - | TRBV7-3 | CASSLGGPADTQYF
- | TRBD1 | TRBV19 | CASSIVTGADQPQHF
few | - | TRBV18 | CASSPRVTGELFF
- | - | TRBV7-8 | CASSLNIGVDYGYTF
once | - | TRBV19 | CASSIGRRDTQYF